This is a list of T cell receptor beta chains from one sample in a study of T cell responses to AZD1222 COVID-19 vaccine. Some clones are missing from TCRdb's copy, which holds only in-frame ones; the method was immunoSEQ multiplex PCR. This table holds 200,000 or so clones, approximately 87% found once. Material: peripheral blood, obtained on day 0 of MenACWY control vaccination. Receptors originate from an adult in good health. Each CDR3 is given with its conserved first and last residue. D genes are given only for firm matches.

CDR3	DNA	V	J	D
CATSDTGQGSTDTQYF	TGTGCCACCAGTGATACGGGACAGGGTAGCACAGATACGCAGTATTTT	TRBV24-1	TRBJ2-3	TRBD1
CASSSTGTGNTIYF	TGCGCCAGCAGCTCGACAGGGACTGGAAACACCATATATTTT	TRBV5-1	TRBJ1-3	TRBD1
CASSVGVFSGNTIYF	TGTGCCAGCAGCGTGGGGGTTTTCTCTGGAAACACCATATATTTT	TRBV9	TRBJ1-3	-
CASTPTATNGYTF	TGTGCCAGTACCCCGACCGCGACCAATGGCTACACCTTC	TRBV19	TRBJ1-2	-
CASSPQGSYEQYF	TGTGCCAGCAGCCCACAGGGGAGCTACGAGCAGTACTTC	TRBV27	TRBJ2-7	TRBD1
CASSDGLVYEQFF	TGTGCCAGCAGCGACGGACTAGTCTATGAGCAGTTCTTC	TRBV7-2	TRBJ2-1	TRBD2
CASSEPTLAFF	TGTGCCAGCAGCGAGCCCACCTTAGCTTTCTTT	TRBV6-6	TRBJ1-1	-
CASSKHNGDRVYGYTF	TGTGCCAGCAGTAAACATAACGGGGACAGGGTCTATGGCTACACCTTC	TRBV28	TRBJ1-2	TRBD1
CASSPPTDTQYF	TGTGCCAGCAGTCCGCCTACAGATACGCAGTATTTT	TRBV28	TRBJ2-3	-
CASSPSVYEQYF	TGTGCCAGCTCCCCTAGCGTTTACGAGCAGTACTTC	TRBV18	TRBJ2-7	-
CASSFTGLSYNEQFF	TGTGCCAGCAGCTTTACAGGGTTATCCTACAATGAGCAGTTCTTC	TRBV7-6	TRBJ2-1	-
CASNPRRAPNTGELFF	TGTGCCAGCAACCCAAGAAGGGCCCCAAACACCGGGGAGCTGTTTTTT	TRBV28	TRBJ2-2	-
CASSVVGRQETQYF	TGTGCCAGCAGTGTTGTGGGCCGCCAAGAGACCCAGTACTTC	TRBV2	TRBJ2-5	-